The sequence of this T cell receptor beta chain was determined in a study of PD-1 blockade in classical Hodgkin lymphoma. The CDR3 contains 16 residues. CDR1 and CDR2 (germline): SEHNR, FQNEAQ (reference sequence). With 1 base clipped from V and 2 bases from J, the junction kept 5 bases outside the gene matches. Generated by immunoSEQ multiplex PCR, the TCRdb table keeps only in-frame clones and is missing some. Of over 90,000 clones listed, roughly 89% are singletons. Patients all relapsed after autologous stem cell transplantation, and there was variation in brentuximab vedotin exposure. The chain carries TRBV7-9 and TRBJ2-1, with TRBD2 identical over 7 bases. The sequence was obtained from a human donor with classical Hodgkin lymphoma. The sequencing used peripheral blood mononuclear cells (PBMCs), collected before the second cycle of nivolumab. The CDR3 region is CASSLEASGPYNEQFF. The CDR3 DNA reads TGTGCCAGCAGCTTAGAGGCTAGCGGACCCTACAATGAGCAGTTCTTC.